The 30 T cell receptor beta chains presented below share a single source sample, sequenced in a study of T cell responses to AZD1222 COVID-19 vaccine. This table comes from immunoSEQ multiplex PCR, and its TCRdb copy is limited to in-frame clones, with some not included. The sample shows about 81,000 clones, about 86% of them seen only once. The source was peripheral blood, collected 28 days after the second AZD1222 dose. These receptors all stem from an adult who received the AZD1222 COVID-19 vaccine.

The V gene is TRBV4-1, the J gene TRBJ2-3; 8 bases are shared with TRBD1. The CDR3 is 16 residues long. V lost 4 bases and J lost 6; bases outside the gene matches: 12. Per germline, CDR1 MGHRA and CDR2 YSYEKL. DNA for the CDR3: TGCGCCAGCAGCCCAGGGGGAGGACAGGGTGGCGATACGCAGTATTTT. As protein: CASSPGGGQGGDTQYF.

V and J are TRBV7-2 and TRBJ2-1; 7 nucleotides match TRBD1. With V trimmed by 6 bases and J by 11 bases, 10 bases remained unmatched. Looked up from germline, CDR1 is SGHTA and CDR2 is FQGNSA. The CDR3 loop spans 13 amino acids. The chain's CDR3 is CASRLQPTGKQFF. For the CDR3, the DNA is TGTGCCAGCAGGCTCCAGCCGACAGGGAAGCAGTTCTTC. Full variable domain (outside the CDR3, taken from reference TRBV7-2 and TRBJ2-1): GAGVSQSPSNKVTEKGKDVELRCDPISGHTALYWYRQSLGQGLEFLIYFQGNSAPDKSGLPSDRFSAERTGGSVSTLTIQRTQQEDSAVYLCASRLQPTGKQFFGPGTRLTVL.

CDR3 bases: TGTGCCAGCAGCCCCCGGGGTTCCACTGAAGCTTTCTTT. Translating it yields CASSPRGSTEAFF. This rearrangement joins TRBV3-1 (or the pseudogene TRBV3-2) to TRBJ1-1; D is undetermined. The V gene lost 4 bases and the J gene lost 4 bases, with 10 bases spanning the gap. Germline lookup yields CDR1 LGHDT and CDR2 YNNKEL (reference sequence). The length of the CDR3 is 13 residues.

The J gene is TRBJ2-7, the V gene TRBV2; D unresolved. Germline CDR1 reads SNHLY; CDR2 reads FYNNEI. The CDR3 consists of 14 residues. V lost 11 bases to trimming and J lost 0 bases, with 17 bases between them. The CDR3 DNA reads TGTGCCGGGTCTCGGGCAGCTGGCTCCTACGAGCAGTACTTC. Its protein is CAGSRAAGSYEQYF. Drawing the rest from reference TRBV2 and TRBJ2-7, the complete variable domain is EPEVTQTPSHQVTQMGQEVILRCVPISNHLYFYWYRQILGQKVEFLVSFYNNEISEKSEIFDDQFSVERPDGSNFTLKIRSTKLEDSAMYFCAGSRAAGSYEQYFGPGTRLTVT.

The rearrangement uses TRBV5-5 and TRBJ1-3; D is ambiguous. V lost 0 bases to trimming and J lost 6 bases, with 10 bases between them. The length of the CDR3 is 14 residues. Germline CDR1 and CDR2: SGHKS and YYEKEE (reference sequence). CDR3 bases: TGTGCCAGCAGCTTGGGTGCAGGAGAAAACACCATATATTTT. Amino acid sequence: CASSLGAGENTIYF.

The J gene is TRBJ1-2, the V gene TRBV7-9; D unresolved. From germline, CDR1 is SEHNR and CDR2 FQNEAQ (reference sequence). The CDR3 runs to 14 residues. With 0 bases removed from V and 4 bases from J, the gap between germline ends came to 9 bases. CDR3 DNA sequence: TGTGCCAGCAGCTTAGCCCAGGTCGCCTATGGCTACACCTTC. This gives the protein CASSLAQVAYGYTF.

This sequence joins TRBV3-1 (or the pseudogene TRBV3-2) and TRBJ1-2; 10 bases are shared with TRBD1. The CDR3 extends over 16 amino acids. J gave up 2 bases and V 2 bases, and 5 bases lay outside the gene matches. Germline V gene data show CDR1 as LGHDT and CDR2 as YNNKEL (reference sequence). The CDR3 protein is CASSQPGTGDNYGYTF. The DNA of the CDR3 is TGTGCCAGCAGCCAACCCGGGACAGGGGACAACTATGGCTACACCTTC.

In DNA form, the CDR3 reads TGTGCCAGCAGTTATCTGGGAGGCCACGAGCAGTACTTC. Its translation: CASSYLGGHEQYF. The V gene is TRBV28, the J gene TRBJ2-7; D is possibly TRBD2 (6 bases). The CDR3 consists of 13 residues. V dropped 4 bases and J dropped 5 bases, with 12 bases sitting between them. Germline CDR1 and CDR2: MDHEN and SYDVKM.

V and J are TRBV7-2 and TRBJ2-5; the D is unclear. This CDR3 has 11 residues. Trimming left V 5 bases short and J 5 bases short, with 6 bases between. CDR1 and CDR2 (germline): SGHTA, FQGNSA. The CDR3 region is CASSPRETQYF. The DNA for the CDR3 is TGTGCCAGCAGCCCCCGGGAGACCCAGTACTTC.

The V gene is TRBV6-5, the J gene TRBJ1-1, with 8 positions matching TRBD1. Trimming cost V 8 bases and J 0 bases; bases outside gene matches: 8. The CDR3 consists of 15 residues. From germline, CDR1 is MNHEY and CDR2 SVGAGI. The CDR3 DNA follows: TGTGCCAGCCCCTTCGCAGGGGGCATGAACACTGAAGCTTTCTTT. This translates into CASPFAGGMNTEAFF.

The rearrangement uses TRBV4-1 and TRBJ2-2, with TRBD1 matching over 9 bases. CDR3 length: 18 amino acids. After removal of 3 bases from V and 6 bases from J, the junction contained 14 bases not matched to a gene. Germline V gives CDR1 MGHRA, CDR2 YSYEKL. For the CDR3, the DNA is TGCGCCAGCAGCCAGGGCGGGGCGGGACAGGGCATCTCCGGGGAGCTGTTTTTT. Amino acid sequence: CASSQGGAGQGISGELFF.

The V gene is TRBV30, the J gene TRBJ1-6, with D possibly matching TRBD1 (6 bases). The CDR3 extends over 16 amino acids. Germline V gives CDR1 GTSNPN, CDR2 SVGIG (reference sequence). Trimming pared 3 bases from V and 4 bases from J, leaving 16 bases between. The chain's CDR3 is CAWRDRSRVYNSPLHF. The CDR3 DNA reads as TGTGCCTGGAGAGACAGGTCTCGGGTGTATAATTCACCCCTCCACTTT.

This rearrangement joins TRBV23-1 to TRBJ1-2; 8 bases are a match to TRBD1. TRBV23-1 is sorted into the ORF group, with uncertain function. The CDR3 covers 16 residues. V lost 0 bases to trimming and J lost 6 bases; unmatched junction nucleotides: 9. CDR3 DNA: TGCGCCAGCAGTCAATCGATTCAGGACAGGGAGAATGGCTACACCTTC. As protein: CASSQSIQDRENGYTF.

The V call is TRBV2, the J call TRBJ1-5; maybe TRBD1 (5 bases). CDR3 length: 13 residues. Germline CDR1 is SNHLY and CDR2 is FYNNEI. V lost 7 bases and J lost 0, with 7 bases in between. The chain's CDR3 is CASTGDSNQPQHF. The DNA for the CDR3 is TGTGCCAGCACGGGGGATAGCAATCAGCCCCAGCATTTT.

The chain combines TRBV3-1 (or the pseudogene TRBV3-2) with TRBJ2-7, with 7 bases aligning to TRBD1. Trimming cost V 7 bases and J 0 bases; bases outside gene matches: 6. Germline CDR1 LGHDT, CDR2 YNNKEL (reference sequence). CDR3 length equals 14 residues. DNA for the CDR3: TGTGCCAGCACCCCGGGACAGATCTCCTACGAGCAGTACTTC. This codes for CASTPGQISYEQYF.

J is TRBJ1-4 and V is TRBV30; 9 bases match TRBD1. In germline, CDR1 is GTSNPN, CDR2 SVGIG (reference sequence). The V gene end was trimmed by 7 bases and the J gene end by 7 bases; junction bases not matched to a gene: 4. The CDR3 extends over 12 amino acids. The CDR3 DNA reads as TGTGCCTTGACAGGGGGTGGTGAAAAACTGTTTTTT. Its translation: CALTGGGEKLFF.

The rearrangement uses TRBV28 and TRBJ2-7; TRBD1 is a possible D gene (6 bases). Trimming took off 7 bases at V and 3 bases at J, with 19 bases between the two ends. The CDR3 has 15 residues. The germline CDR1 and CDR2 sequences are MDHEN and SYDVKM. This CDR3 is CASNTPSDRFYEQYF. For the CDR3, the DNA is TGTGCCAGCAATACCCCCTCAGACAGGTTCTACGAGCAGTACTTC.

The chain has TRBV28 and TRBJ1-5; no definite D call. Germline V gene lookup returns CDR1 MDHEN and CDR2 SYDVKM. This CDR3 has 12 residues. Between the trimmed V and J ends, which lost 4 bases and 4 bases, there was a span of 5 bases. This CDR3 is CASSSWNQPQHF. In DNA form, the CDR3 reads TGTGCCAGCAGTTCTTGGAATCAGCCCCAGCATTTT.

This clone has just one count. The CDR3 spells CASSLASMQYF. For the CDR3, the DNA is TGTGCCAGCAGCTTGGCTAGTATGCAGTATTTT. The chain recombines TRBV5-6 with TRBJ2-3, with D hard to call. Looked up from germline, CDR1 is SGHDT and CDR2 is YYEEEE. Trimming removed 0 bases from V and 11 bases from J, with 7 bases in between. The length of the CDR3 is 11 residues. Complete variable domain (other parts from reference TRBV5-6 and TRBJ2-3): DAGVTQSPTHLIKTRGQQVTLRCSPKSGHDTVSWYQQALGQGPQFIFQYYEEEERQRGNFPDRFSGHQFPNYSSELNVNALLLGDSALYLCASSLASMQYFGPGTRLTVL.

The rearrangement uses TRBV5-1 and TRBJ2-1, with 7 bases identical to TRBD2. V was clipped by 1 base and J by 3 bases; unmatched bases: 1. The CDR3 consists of 14 residues. Looked up from germline, CDR1 is SGHRS and CDR2 is YFSETQ. The CDR3 here is CASSLRGVYNEQFF. CDR3 DNA sequence: TGCGCCAGCAGCTTGCGGGGGGTCTACAATGAGCAGTTCTTC.

The rearrangement uses TRBV5-1 and TRBJ2-7, with TRBD1 identical over 9 bases. The CDR3 is 14 amino acids. Looked up from germline, CDR1 is SGHRS and CDR2 is YFSETQ. The V gene end was trimmed by 2 bases and the J gene end by 6 bases; junction bases not matched to a gene: 6. CDR3 sequence reads: CASSFGTGWAEQYF. The CDR3 DNA reads TGCGCCAGCAGCTTTGGGACAGGGTGGGCCGAGCAGTACTTC.

The J gene is TRBJ1-1, the V gene TRBV5-4, with D hard to call. V lost 2 bases and J 3 bases, leaving 8 bases between the germline ends. CDR3 length: 13 residues. Germline CDR1 is SGHNT and CDR2 is YYREEE (reference sequence). In nucleotides, the CDR3 is TGTGCCAGCAGCTTCCCCCAGGACACTGAAGCTTTCTTT. Protein product: CASSFPQDTEAFF.

The J gene is TRBJ2-1, the V gene TRBV25-1, with 8 bases aligning to TRBD2. Trimming cost V 5 bases and J 8 bases; bases outside gene matches: 14. The CDR3 totals 16 residues. The germline CDR1 and CDR2 sequences are MGHDK and SYGVNS. The DNA for the CDR3 is TGTGCCAGCAGTACGTTAGGGACTAGTGGGGCGGATGAGCAGTTCTTC. Amino acid sequence: CASSTLGTSGADEQFF.

CDR3 amino acids: CASSFEEGGGQPQHF. The CDR3 region has the DNA TGTGCCAGTAGTTTTGAGGAAGGAGGGGGTCAGCCCCAGCATTTT. The rearrangement links TRBV19 to TRBJ1-5; perhaps TRBD1 as D (6 bases). With 5 bases removed from V and 6 bases from J, the gap between germline ends came to 17 bases. Per the germline V gene, CDR1 is LNHDA and CDR2 is SQIVND (reference sequence). The CDR3 is made up of 15 amino acids.

V gene TRBV28 combines with J gene TRBJ1-2, with 7 bases identical to TRBD1. Per germline, CDR1 MDHEN and CDR2 SYDVKM. V shed 7 bases, J shed 2 bases, and the junction held 13 bases outside the gene matches. This CDR3 spans 16 amino acids. The CDR3 here is CASTLPQGGRNYGYTF. DNA of the CDR3: TGTGCCAGCACCCTACCCCAGGGGGGGAGGAACTATGGCTACACCTTC.

This sequence joins TRBV6-4 and TRBJ2-1; the D call may be TRBD1 or TRBD2 (6 bases each). The V end was cut by 3 bases, the J end by 2 bases, with 20 bases between. Per germline, CDR1 MRHNA and CDR2 SNTAGT. This CDR3 has 18 residues. This CDR3 is CASSELGGFGGTYNEQFF. The CDR3 DNA is TGTGCCAGCAGTGAATTAGGGGGGTTCGGAGGCACCTACAATGAGCAGTTCTTC.

This chain connects TRBV15 to TRBJ1-5; TRBD1 is a possible D gene (6 bases). This CDR3 contains 15 residues. Germline CDR1 LNHNV, CDR2 YYDKDF (reference sequence). Deletions cut 8 bases from V and 0 bases from J, with 14 bases between. CDR3 DNA: TGTGCCACCCTCCTAGGGGGGGATAGCAATCAGCCCCAGCATTTT. Its translation is CATLLGGDSNQPQHF.

The chain combines TRBV5-1 with TRBJ2-6; 9 bases agree with TRBD1. Per germline, CDR1 SGHRS and CDR2 YFSETQ. This CDR3 has 17 residues. J lost 1 base, V lost 4 bases, and 6 bases had no gene match. This CDR3 is CASSLGQGLSGANVLTF. DNA of the CDR3: TGCGCCAGCAGCCTGGGACAGGGCCTGTCTGGGGCCAACGTCCTGACTTTC.

This chain uses TRBV4-1 with TRBJ1-5; perhaps TRBD1 as D (6 bases). The V end lost 1 base, the J end lost 4 bases, and 8 bases lay between the germline ends. The CDR3 runs 14 residues. The germline V gene encodes CDR1 MGHRA and CDR2 YSYEKL. The CDR3 coding sequence is TGCGCCAGCAGCCAAGGGCAGGGGAATCAGCCCCAGCATTTT. It encodes CASSQGQGNQPQHF.

V gene TRBV4-2 combines with J gene TRBJ2-7, with D possibly being TRBD2 (7 bases). The CDR3 contains 16 residues. Germline loops: CDR1 LGHNA, CDR2 YNFKEQ. V shed 4 bases and J shed 2 bases, with 18 bases lying between them. The CDR3 coding sequence is TGTGCCAGCAGCCTCCAGTACGGGGGGCCAACCTACGAGCAGTACTTC. This sequence encodes CASSLQYGGPTYEQYF.